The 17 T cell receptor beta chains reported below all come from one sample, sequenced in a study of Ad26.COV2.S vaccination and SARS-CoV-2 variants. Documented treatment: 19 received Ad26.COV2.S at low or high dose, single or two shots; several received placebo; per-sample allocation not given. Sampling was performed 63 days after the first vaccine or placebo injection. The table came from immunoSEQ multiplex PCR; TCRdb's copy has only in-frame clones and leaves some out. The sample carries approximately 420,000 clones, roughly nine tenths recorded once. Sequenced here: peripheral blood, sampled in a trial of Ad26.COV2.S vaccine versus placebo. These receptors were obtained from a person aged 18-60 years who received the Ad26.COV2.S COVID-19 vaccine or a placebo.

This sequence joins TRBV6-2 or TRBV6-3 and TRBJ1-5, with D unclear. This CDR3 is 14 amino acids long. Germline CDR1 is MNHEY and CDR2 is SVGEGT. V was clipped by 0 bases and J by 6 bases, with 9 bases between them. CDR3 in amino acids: CASSYSGGPQPQHF. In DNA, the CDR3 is TGTGCCAGCAGTTACTCGGGAGGGCCTCAGCCCCAGCATTTT.

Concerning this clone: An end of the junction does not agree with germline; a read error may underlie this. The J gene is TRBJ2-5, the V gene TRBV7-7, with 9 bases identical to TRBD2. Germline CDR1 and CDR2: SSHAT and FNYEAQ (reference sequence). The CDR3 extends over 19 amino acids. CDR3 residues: CASSLDLGGGAGWKETQYF. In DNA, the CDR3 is TGTGCTAGCAGCTTAGATCTCGGCGGGGGGGCTGGGTGGAAAGAGACCCAGTACTTC.

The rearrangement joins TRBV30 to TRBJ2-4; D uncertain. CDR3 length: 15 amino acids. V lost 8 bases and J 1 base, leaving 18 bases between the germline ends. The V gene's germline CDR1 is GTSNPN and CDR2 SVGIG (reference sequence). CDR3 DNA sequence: TGTGCCGTCTCCCCGGGTCTTTATGCCAAAAACATTCAGTACTTC. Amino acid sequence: CAVSPGLYAKNIQYF. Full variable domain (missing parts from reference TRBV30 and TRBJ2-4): SQTIHQWPATLVQPVGSPLSLECTVEGTSNPNLYWYRQAAGRGLQLLFYSVGIGQISSEVPQNLSASRPQDRQFILSSKKLLLSDSGFYLCAVSPGLYAKNIQYFGAGTRLSVL.

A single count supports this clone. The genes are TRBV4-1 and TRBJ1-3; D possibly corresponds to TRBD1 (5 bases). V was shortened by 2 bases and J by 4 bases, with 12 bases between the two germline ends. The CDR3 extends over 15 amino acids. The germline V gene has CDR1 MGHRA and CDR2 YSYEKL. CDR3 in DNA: TGCGCCAGCAGCCAACCAGACAGAGACGGAAACACCATATATTTT. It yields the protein CASSQPDRDGNTIYF.

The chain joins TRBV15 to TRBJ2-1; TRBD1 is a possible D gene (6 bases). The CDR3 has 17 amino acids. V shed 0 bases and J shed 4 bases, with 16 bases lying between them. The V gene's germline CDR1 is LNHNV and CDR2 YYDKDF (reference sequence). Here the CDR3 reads CATSRDLDRQGYNEQFF. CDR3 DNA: TGTGCCACCAGCAGAGATCTTGACAGGCAGGGGTACAATGAGCAGTTCTTC. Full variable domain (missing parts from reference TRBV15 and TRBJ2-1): DAMVIQNPRYQVTQFGKPVTLSCSQTLNHNVMYWYQQKSSQAPKLLFHYYDKDFNNEADTPDNFQSRRPNTSFCFLDIRSPGLGDTAMYLCATSRDLDRQGYNEQFFGPGTRLTVL.

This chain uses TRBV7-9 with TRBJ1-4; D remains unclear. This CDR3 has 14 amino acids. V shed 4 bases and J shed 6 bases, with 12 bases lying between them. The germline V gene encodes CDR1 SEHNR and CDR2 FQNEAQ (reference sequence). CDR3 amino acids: CASSSGEEDEKLFF. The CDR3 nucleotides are TGTGCCAGCAGCTCGGGAGAAGAGGATGAAAAACTGTTTTTT.

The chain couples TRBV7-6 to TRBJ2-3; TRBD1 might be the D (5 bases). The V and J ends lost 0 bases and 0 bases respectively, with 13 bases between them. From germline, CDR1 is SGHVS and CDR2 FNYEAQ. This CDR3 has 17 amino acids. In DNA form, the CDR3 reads TGTGCCAGCAGCTTAGCGGGTGGGGCAGCTAGCACAGATACGCAGTATTTT. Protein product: CASSLAGGAASTDTQYF. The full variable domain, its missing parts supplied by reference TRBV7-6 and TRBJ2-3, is GAGVSQSPRYKVTKRGQDVALRCDPISGHVSLYWYRQALGQGPEFLTYFNYEAQQDKSGLPNDRFSAERPEGSISTLTIQRTEQRDSAMYRCASSLAGGAASTDTQYFGPGTRLTVL.

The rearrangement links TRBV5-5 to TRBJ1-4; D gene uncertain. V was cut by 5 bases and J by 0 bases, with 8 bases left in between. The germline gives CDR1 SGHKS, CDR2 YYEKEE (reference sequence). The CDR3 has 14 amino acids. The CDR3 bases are TGTGCCAGCAGTCCGACATCAACTAATGAAAAACTGTTTTTT. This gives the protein CASSPTSTNEKLFF.

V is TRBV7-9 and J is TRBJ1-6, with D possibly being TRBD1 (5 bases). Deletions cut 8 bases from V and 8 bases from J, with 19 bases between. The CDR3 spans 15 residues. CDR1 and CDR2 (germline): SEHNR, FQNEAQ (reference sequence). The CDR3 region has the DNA TGTGCCAGCGCTAAGGGGTCCCACGGGGATTCACCCCTCCACTTT. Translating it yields CASAKGSHGDSPLHF. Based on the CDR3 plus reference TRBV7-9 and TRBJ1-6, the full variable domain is DTGVSQNPRHKITKRGQNVTFRCDPISEHNRLYWYRQTLGQGPEFLTYFQNEAQLEKSRLLSDRFSAERPKGSFSTLEIQRTEQGDSAMYLCASAKGSHGDSPLHFGNGTRLTVT.

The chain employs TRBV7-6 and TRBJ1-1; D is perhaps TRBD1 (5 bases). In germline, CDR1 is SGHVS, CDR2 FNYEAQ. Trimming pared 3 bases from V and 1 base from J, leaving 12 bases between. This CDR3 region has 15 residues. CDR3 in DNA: TGTGCCAGCAGCTTCAGGGTTTGGGAGAACACTGAAGCTTTCTTT. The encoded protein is CASSFRVWENTEAFF.

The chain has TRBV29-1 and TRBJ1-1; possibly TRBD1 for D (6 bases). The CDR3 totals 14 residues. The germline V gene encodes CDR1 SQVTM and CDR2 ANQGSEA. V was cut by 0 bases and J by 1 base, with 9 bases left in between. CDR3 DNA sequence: TGCAGCGTTGAAGAGAGACAGGAGAACACTGAAGCTTTCTTT. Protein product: CSVEERQENTEAFF.

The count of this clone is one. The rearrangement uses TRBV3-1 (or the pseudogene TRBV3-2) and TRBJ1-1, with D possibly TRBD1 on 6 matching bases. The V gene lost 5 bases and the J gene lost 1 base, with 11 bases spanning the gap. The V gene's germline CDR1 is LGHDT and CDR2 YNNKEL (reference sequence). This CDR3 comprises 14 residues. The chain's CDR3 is CASSDTTGNTEAFF. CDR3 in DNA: TGTGCCAGCAGCGACACGACAGGGAACACTGAAGCTTTCTTT.

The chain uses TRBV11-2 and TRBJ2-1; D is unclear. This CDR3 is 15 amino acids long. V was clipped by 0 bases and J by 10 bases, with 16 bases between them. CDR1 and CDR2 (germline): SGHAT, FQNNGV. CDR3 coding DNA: TGTGCCAGCAGCTTAGATCGGTCCCAAGTTGAGGAGCAGTTCTTC. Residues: CASSLDRSQVEEQFF.

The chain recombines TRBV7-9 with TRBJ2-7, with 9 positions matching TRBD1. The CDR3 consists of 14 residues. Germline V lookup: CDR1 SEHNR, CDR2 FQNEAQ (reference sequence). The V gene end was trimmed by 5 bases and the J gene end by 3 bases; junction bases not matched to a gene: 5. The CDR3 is CASSNEDRGYEQYF. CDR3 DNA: TGTGCCAGCAGCAACGAGGACAGGGGCTACGAGCAGTACTTC.

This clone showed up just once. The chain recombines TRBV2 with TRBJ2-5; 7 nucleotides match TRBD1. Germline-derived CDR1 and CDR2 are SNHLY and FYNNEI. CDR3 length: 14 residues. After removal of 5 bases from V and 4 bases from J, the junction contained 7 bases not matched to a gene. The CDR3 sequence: CASSPGTVLETQYF. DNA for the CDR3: TGTGCCAGCAGTCCCGGGACAGTCTTAGAGACCCAGTACTTC.

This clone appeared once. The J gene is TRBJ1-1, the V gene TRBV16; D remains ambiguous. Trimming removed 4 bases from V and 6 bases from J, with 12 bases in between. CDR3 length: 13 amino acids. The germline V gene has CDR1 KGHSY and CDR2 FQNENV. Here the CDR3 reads CASSPTRKAEAFF. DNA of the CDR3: TGTGCCAGCAGCCCCACCAGAAAAGCTGAAGCTTTCTTT.

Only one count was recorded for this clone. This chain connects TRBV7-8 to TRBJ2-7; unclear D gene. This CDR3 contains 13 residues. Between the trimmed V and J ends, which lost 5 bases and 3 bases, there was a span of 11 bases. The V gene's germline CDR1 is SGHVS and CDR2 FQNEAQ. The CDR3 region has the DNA TGTGCCAGCAGCCTCTTCTTTGGCTACGAGCAGTACTTC. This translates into CASSLFFGYEQYF.